The 29 T cell receptor beta chains presented below share a single source sample, sequenced in a study of identifying expanded T cells in peripheral blood. Assay: immunoSEQ multiplex PCR; the TCRdb copy retains only in-frame clones and omits some. The sample carries about 130,000 clones, around 88% recorded once. The sequencing input was blood. Source of these receptors: a person aged 18-69 years in good health.

This chain uses TRBV2 with TRBJ1-4; weak D call: TRBD1 (5 bases). The CDR3 extends over 13 amino acids. The ends were cut back, 3 bases at V and 7 bases at J, with 9 bases in the middle. The germline CDR1 and CDR2 sequences are SNHLY and FYNNEI. The CDR3 protein is CASSEVGGEKLFF. The CDR3 bases are TGTGCCAGCAGTGAGGTTGGGGGTGAAAAACTGTTTTTT. Drawing the rest from reference TRBV2 and TRBJ1-4, the complete variable domain is EPEVTQTPSHQVTQMGQEVILRCVPISNHLYFYWYRQILGQKVEFLVSFYNNEISEKSEIFDDQFSVERPDGSNFTLKIRSTKLEDSAMYFCASSEVGGEKLFFGSGTQLSVL.

The rearrangement links TRBV14 to TRBJ2-3; TRBD2 aligns across 8 bases. V shed 0 bases, J shed 2 bases, and the junction held 13 bases outside the gene matches. The germline gives CDR1 SGHDN, CDR2 FVKESK. CDR3 length equals 19 residues. CDR3 amino acids: CASSQDGGTGLGHTDTQYF. DNA for the CDR3: TGTGCCAGCAGCCAAGACGGGGGAACGGGACTAGGGCACACAGATACGCAGTATTTT.

In its sample, this clone was seen once. The rearrangement joins TRBV7-2 to TRBJ1-1; D is unresolved. The CDR3 runs 14 residues. V dropped 0 bases and J dropped 6 bases, with 11 bases sitting between them. Germline CDR1 and CDR2: SGHTA and FQGNSA. CDR3 in amino acids: CASSLAVNNPEAFF. In nucleotides, the CDR3 is TGTGCCAGCAGCTTAGCGGTGAATAACCCTGAAGCTTTCTTT.

The chain combines TRBV7-2 with TRBJ2-5, with D unclear. CDR1 and CDR2 (germline): SGHTA, FQGNSA. Trimming took 2 bases from V and 3 from J, leaving 10 bases between them. This CDR3 is 14 amino acids long. As DNA, the CDR3 is TGTGCCAGCAGCTTATTCAACGGCGAAGAGACCCAGTACTTC. Residues: CASSLFNGEETQYF.

V and J are TRBV7-2 and TRBJ1-5, with 8 bases aligning to TRBD1. V lost 6 bases and J lost 7; bases outside the gene matches: 8. This CDR3 has 14 amino acids. Germline values: CDR1 SGHTA, CDR2 FQGNSA. CDR3 nucleotides: TGTGCCAGCAGTAATGGACAGGGCGGCCAGCCCCAGCATTTT. It is translated as CASSNGQGGQPQHF.

V and J are TRBV5-8 and TRBJ1-5; D is undetermined. Looked up from germline, CDR1 is SGHTS and CDR2 is YDEGEE. The CDR3 consists of 14 residues. Trimming pared 6 bases from V and 4 bases from J, leaving 14 bases between. CDR3 region: CASTLSGENQPQHF. The CDR3 DNA follows: TGTGCCAGCACCTTATCCGGTGAGAATCAGCCCCAGCATTTT.

V gene TRBV7-8 combines with J gene TRBJ2-5; unclear D gene. Trimming cost V 3 bases and J 2 bases, with 13 bases left between them. In germline, CDR1 is SGHVS, CDR2 FQNEAQ. This CDR3 is 15 amino acids long. The CDR3 nucleotides read TGTGCCAGCAGCTTCATAGCCGGGTCTCAAGAGACCCAGTACTTC. This encodes CASSFIAGSQETQYF.

CDR3 loop: CASSEGGYEQFF. The CDR3 nucleotides read TGTGCCAGCAGTGAAGGGGGATATGAGCAGTTCTTC. The rearrangement joins TRBV6-1 to TRBJ2-1; D gene unclear. From germline, CDR1 is MNHNS and CDR2 SASEGT. V shed 1 base and J shed 8 bases, with 6 bases lying between them. The CDR3 extends over 12 amino acids.

The chain is built from TRBV30 and TRBJ1-1; TRBD1 agrees at 9 bases. The CDR3 runs 16 residues. V dropped 2 bases and J dropped 4; count of bases not matched to a gene: 11. Germline V gives CDR1 GTSNPN, CDR2 SVGIG (reference sequence). The CDR3 is CAWSLPGQGRGTEAFF. For the CDR3, the DNA is TGTGCCTGGAGTCTTCCGGGACAGGGTAGGGGCACTGAAGCTTTCTTT.

This rearrangement joins TRBV6-6 to TRBJ2-3; a possible D gene is TRBD2 (5 bases). Germline V gene sequence: CDR1 MNHNY, CDR2 SVGAGI (reference sequence). The CDR3 length is 15 residues. Trimming took 2 bases from V and 4 from J, leaving 13 bases between them. The chain's CDR3 is CASSYLGGSADTQYF. DNA of the CDR3: TGTGCCAGCAGTTACCTTGGAGGATCGGCAGATACGCAGTATTTT.

The chain couples TRBV5-1 to TRBJ2-6; D uncertain. V lost 4 bases to trimming and J lost 0 bases, with 8 bases between them. The V gene's germline CDR1 is SGHRS and CDR2 YFSETQ. This CDR3 region has 15 residues. CDR3 DNA sequence: TGCGCCAGCAGCCAGACCCCCTCTGGGGCCAACGTCCTGACTTTC. This gives the protein CASSQTPSGANVLTF. Full variable domain (missing parts from reference TRBV5-1 and TRBJ2-6): KAGVTQTPRYLIKTRGQQVTLSCSPISGHRSVSWYQQTPGQGLQFLFEYFSETQRNKGNFPGRFSGRQFSNSRSEMNVSTLELGDSALYLCASSQTPSGANVLTFGAGSRLTVL.

The rearrangement links TRBV18 to TRBJ1-6; no firm D call. There are 15 residues in the CDR3. Germline CDR1 reads KGHSH; CDR2 reads LQKENI. Trimming shortened V by 2 bases and J by 5 bases, and 10 bases separated the two germline ends. CDR3 in amino acids: CASSPGNTDNSPLHF. The DNA of the CDR3 is TGTGCCAGCTCACCAGGTAACACCGATAATTCACCCCTCCACTTT.

The chain couples TRBV11-3 to TRBJ2-5; tentatively, D is TRBD2 (6 bases). The ends were cut back, 5 bases at V and 1 base at J, with 14 bases in the middle. The CDR3 covers 15 residues. Germline V CDR1 and CDR2: SGHNT, YENEEA. CDR3 residues: CASSNSRDFQETQYF. CDR3 DNA sequence: TGTGCCAGCAGCAACTCCCGGGACTTCCAAGAGACCCAGTACTTC.

The chain carries TRBV27 and TRBJ2-7; D might be TRBD1 or TRBD2, each matching 5 bases. V lost 5 bases to trimming and J lost 7 bases, with 18 bases between them. The CDR3 is 14 amino acids. CDR1 and CDR2 from the germline V gene are MNHEY and SMNVEV (reference sequence). The chain's CDR3 is CASSTGTALREQYF. Written as DNA, the CDR3 is TGTGCCAGCAGTACCGGGACGGCCCTAAGGGAGCAGTACTTC.

The V call is TRBV21-1, the J call TRBJ2-1. TRBV21-1 counts as a pseudogene. CDR3 size: 13 residues. The CDR3 protein is CASKRSRDNEQFF. The CDR3 DNA is TGTGCCAGCAAGCGGTCCAGGGACAATGAGCAGTTCTTC.

The chain uses TRBV18 and TRBJ2-5; D uncertain. Germline CDR1 reads KGHSH; CDR2 reads LQKENI. Trimming cost V 1 base and J 5 bases, with 8 bases left between them. The CDR3 consists of 13 residues. This CDR3 reads CASSPLNRETQYF. CDR3 DNA sequence: TGTGCCAGCTCACCACTGAACCGGGAGACCCAGTACTTC.

The chain has TRBV4-3 and TRBJ2-4; D may be TRBD1 (5 bases). The CDR3 totals 15 residues. Germline V CDR1 and CDR2: LGHNA, YSLEER. V lost 2 bases, J lost 0 bases, and 8 bases lay in between. CDR3 residues: CASSQPGSAKNIQYF. CDR3 sequence (DNA): TGCGCCAGCAGCCAACCAGGGTCAGCCAAAAACATTCAGTACTTC.

The chain employs TRBV7-3 and TRBJ1-1; D gene uncertain. V shed 4 bases and J shed 1 base, with 7 bases lying between them. The CDR3 sequence is 13 residues long. CDR1 is SGHTA, CDR2 FQGTGA, per germline. The CDR3 coding sequence is TGTGCCAGCAGCTCCGAAGAGAACACTGAAGCTTTCTTT. Its protein is CASSSEENTEAFF.

The chain couples TRBV7-9 to TRBJ2-2; the D is unclear. This CDR3 is built from 14 residues. Germline CDR1 reads SEHNR; CDR2 reads FQNEAQ (reference sequence). The ends were cut back, 4 bases at V and 9 bases at J, with 15 bases in the middle. CDR3 amino acids: CASSWTAVARELFF. Written as DNA, the CDR3 is TGTGCCAGCAGCTGGACCGCTGTGGCGAGGGAGCTGTTTTTT.

V and J are TRBV6-6 and TRBJ1-5, with TRBD1 matching over 11 bases. Germline CDR1 and CDR2: MNHNY and SVGAGI (reference sequence). The CDR3 contains 15 residues. Trimming at V came to 4 bases and at J to 5 bases, leaving 4 bases not matched to a gene. The CDR3 is CASSLQGQGDQPQHF. The CDR3 region has the DNA TGTGCCAGCAGTTTGCAGGGACAGGGGGATCAGCCCCAGCATTTT.

This clone was counted only a few times. The V call is TRBV7-8, the J call TRBJ2-3; no definite D call. The CDR3 consists of 14 residues. V lost 0 bases and J 1 base, leaving 5 bases between the germline ends. CDR1 and CDR2 (germline): SGHVS, FQNEAQ. The CDR3 sequence: CASSLALGTDTQYF. As DNA, the CDR3 is TGTGCCAGCAGCTTAGCGCTCGGCACAGATACGCAGTATTTT.

The chain joins TRBV6-1 to TRBJ1-6; D gene uncertain. The V and J ends lost 3 bases and 7 bases respectively, with 7 bases between them. From germline, CDR1 is MNHNS and CDR2 SASEGT. The CDR3 loop spans 13 amino acids. The chain's CDR3 is CASSEGRNSPLHF. For the CDR3, the DNA is TGTGCCAGCAGTGAGGGCAGGAATTCACCCCTCCACTTT.

The V call is TRBV4-1, the J call TRBJ1-4; no clear D. Looked up from germline, CDR1 is MGHRA and CDR2 is YSYEKL. V lost 5 bases and J lost 5, with 6 bases in between. The CDR3 has 12 amino acids. The CDR3 sequence is CASSDTNEKLFF. CDR3 bases: TGCGCCAGCAGCGACACGAATGAAAAACTGTTTTTT.

V is TRBV19 and J is TRBJ2-1; 11 positions agree with TRBD2. The trim removed 8 bases at V and 4 bases at J, leaving 7 bases unmatched. Germline V lookup: CDR1 LNHDA, CDR2 SQIVND (reference sequence). The CDR3 has 15 residues. CDR3 DNA sequence: TGTGCCAGTTCGTCTAGCGGGAGGTCGTACAATGAGCAGTTCTTC. This codes for CASSSSGRSYNEQFF.

This chain joins TRBV19 and TRBJ2-3, with 7 bases fitting TRBD2. With 5 bases clipped from V and 5 bases from J, the junction kept 4 bases outside the gene matches. CDR3 length: 13 amino acids. Germline CDR1 and CDR2: LNHDA and SQIVND (reference sequence). Here the CDR3 reads CASSSVAGDTQYF. CDR3 DNA: TGTGCCAGTAGTTCCGTAGCGGGAGATACGCAGTATTTT.

This clone was found a few times. Just one base apart from a much larger clone, this may be a read error. The same CDR3 can be traced to other DNA sequences in this sample. The chain combines TRBV7-9 with TRBJ1-1, with D possibly matching TRBD1 (6 bases). Germline V CDR1 and CDR2: SEHNR, FQNEAQ (reference sequence). There are 13 residues in the CDR3. Trimming stripped 4 bases from V and 1 base from J, with 7 bases between. CDR3 bases: TGTGCCAGCAGCTCACAGGGGAACACTGAAGCTTTCTTT. Its translation is CASSSQGNTEAFF.

J is TRBJ1-2 and V is TRBV10-2; tentatively, D is TRBD1 (6 bases). The CDR3 totals 15 residues. The V and J ends lost 3 bases and 1 base respectively, with 12 bases between them. Germline CDR1 is WSHSY and CDR2 is SAAADI. The CDR3 nucleotides are TGCGCCAGCAGTGACAGGGGAACCTATAACTATGGCTACACCTTC. It specifies CASSDRGTYNYGYTF.

The chain is built from TRBV29-1 and TRBJ2-1; D may correspond to TRBD1 or TRBD2 (5 bases each). Trimming cost V 6 bases and J 4 bases, with 16 bases left between them. CDR1 and CDR2 from the germline V gene are SQVTM and ANQGSEA. This CDR3 is built from 14 residues. CDR3 in DNA: TGCAGCGTCCCCCGAGGGGCAGGATACAATGAGCAGTTCTTC. It codes for CSVPRGAGYNEQFF.

The V gene is TRBV6-5, the J gene TRBJ1-3; D gene ambiguous. The CDR3 totals 14 residues. Germline values: CDR1 MNHEY, CDR2 SVGAGI. Trimming cost V 2 bases and J 2 bases, with 7 bases left between them. The CDR3 spells CASSYKRPGNTIYF. Written as DNA, the CDR3 is TGTGCCAGCAGTTACAAGAGGCCTGGAAACACCATATATTTT.